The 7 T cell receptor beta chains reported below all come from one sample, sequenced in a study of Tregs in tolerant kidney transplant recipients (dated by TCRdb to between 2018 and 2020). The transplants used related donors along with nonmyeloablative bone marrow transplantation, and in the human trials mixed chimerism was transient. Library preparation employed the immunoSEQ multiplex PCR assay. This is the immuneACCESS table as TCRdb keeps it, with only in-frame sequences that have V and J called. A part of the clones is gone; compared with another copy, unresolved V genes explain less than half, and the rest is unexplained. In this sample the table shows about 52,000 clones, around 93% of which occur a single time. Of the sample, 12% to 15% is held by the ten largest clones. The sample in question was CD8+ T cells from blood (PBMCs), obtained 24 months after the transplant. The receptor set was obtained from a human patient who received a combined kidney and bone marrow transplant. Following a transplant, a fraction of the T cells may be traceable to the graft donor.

CDR3 protein: CASSLIQREQFF. Written as DNA, the CDR3 is TGTGCCAGCAGCTTAATCCAGCGTGAGCAGTTCTTC. This chain connects TRBV7-9 to TRBJ2-1; D not resolved. V lost 2 bases to trimming and J lost 9 bases, with 8 bases between them. In germline, CDR1 is SEHNR, CDR2 FQNEAQ (reference sequence). This CDR3 is 12 amino acids long.

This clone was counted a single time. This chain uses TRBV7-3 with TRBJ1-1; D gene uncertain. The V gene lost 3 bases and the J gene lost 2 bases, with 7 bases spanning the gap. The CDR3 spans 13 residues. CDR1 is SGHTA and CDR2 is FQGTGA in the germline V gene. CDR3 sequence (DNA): TGTGCCAGCAGCTTGTTGGCCAACACTGAAGCTTTCTTT. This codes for CASSLLANTEAFF.

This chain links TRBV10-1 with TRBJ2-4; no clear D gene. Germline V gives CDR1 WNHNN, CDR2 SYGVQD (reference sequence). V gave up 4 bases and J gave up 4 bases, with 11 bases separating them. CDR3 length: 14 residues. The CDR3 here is CASSVMGRKNIQYF. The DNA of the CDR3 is TGCGCCAGCAGTGTAATGGGCAGAAAAAACATTCAGTACTTC.

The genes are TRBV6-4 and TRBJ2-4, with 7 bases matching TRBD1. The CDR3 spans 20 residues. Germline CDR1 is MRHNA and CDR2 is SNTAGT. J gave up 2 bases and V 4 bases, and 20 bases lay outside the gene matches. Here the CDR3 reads CASSADQQGPLEVTKNIQYF. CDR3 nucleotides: TGTGCCAGCAGTGCCGATCAACAGGGGCCGCTTGAAGTGACCAAAAACATTCAGTACTTC.

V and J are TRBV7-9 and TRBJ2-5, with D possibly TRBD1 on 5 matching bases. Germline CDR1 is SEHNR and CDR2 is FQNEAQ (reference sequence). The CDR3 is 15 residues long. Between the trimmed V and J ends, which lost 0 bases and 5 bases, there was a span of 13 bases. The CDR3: CASSLALGLRETQYF. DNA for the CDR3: TGTGCCAGCAGCTTAGCGTTGGGGCTCAGGGAGACCCAGTACTTC.

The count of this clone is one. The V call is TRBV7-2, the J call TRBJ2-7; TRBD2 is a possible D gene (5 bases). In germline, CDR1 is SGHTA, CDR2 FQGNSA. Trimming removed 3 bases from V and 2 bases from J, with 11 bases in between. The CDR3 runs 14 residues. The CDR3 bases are TGTGCCAGCAGCTTCTTCGGCGGGCCCTACGAGCAGTACTTC. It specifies CASSFFGGPYEQYF.

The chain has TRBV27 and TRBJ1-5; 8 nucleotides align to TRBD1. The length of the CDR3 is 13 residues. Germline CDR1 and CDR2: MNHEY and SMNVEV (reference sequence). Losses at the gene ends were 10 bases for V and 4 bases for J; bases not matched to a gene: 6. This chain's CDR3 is CATSWTGNQPQHF. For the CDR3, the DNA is TGTGCCACCTCCTGGACAGGGAATCAGCCCCAGCATTTT.